This TCR beta chain derives from a study of technical replicates of blood from a few donors (TCRdb year 2017). A note on this clone: Its antigen is still unknown. No quality values exist for individual bases; no much larger clone is one base distant.

The CDR3 spans 14 residues, from the cysteine through the phenylalanine. The CDR3 DNA has 42 bases and is translated from base 1. Library preparation was by the immunoSEQ multiplex PCR assay. Not all clones reach the TCRdb copy of this immuneACCESS table, which keeps in-frame sequences only. Checked studies attribute under half of the gap to unresolved V genes and leave the rest unexplained. Recorded for this sample are 65,000 to 80,000 clones; 93% of them occurred a single time. Around 0.38% of the sample is taken by the ten largest. Sequencing was performed on T cells isolated from PBMCs. The chain is assembled from TRBV12-1 and TRBJ1-1. TRBV12-1 is designated a pseudogene. The TCR comes from a human donor in good health. DNA sequence: TGTGCCAGCAACGGAGACTCCCGGGGTACTGAAGCTTTCTTT. Translated, it gives CASNGDSRGTEAFF.